The next 29 T cell receptor beta chains were all read from a single sample in a study of blood T cell repertoires in COVID-19. The method was immunoSEQ multiplex PCR; TCRdb's version includes in-frame clones alone and lacks a portion of them. The table includes some 240,000 clones, about four fifths detected once. Material for sequencing was peripheral blood. The receptors originated from a woman aged 80 or over with COVID-19, enrolled during active disease.

The V call is TRBV12-5, the J call TRBJ1-1, with 7 bases matching TRBD1. The CDR3 runs to 13 residues. Per the germline V gene, CDR1 is LGHNT and CDR2 is FRNRAP. With 6 bases clipped from V and 5 bases from J, the junction kept 6 bases outside the gene matches. The CDR3 spells CASGTGPVTEAFF. In nucleotides, the CDR3 is TGTGCTAGTGGGACAGGGCCAGTGACTGAAGCTTTCTTT.

This clone was seen just once. This rearrangement joins TRBV24-1 to TRBJ2-1, with TRBD2 identical over 10 bases. V lost 3 bases and J lost 5; bases outside the gene matches: 6. The CDR3 has 16 amino acids. Germline loops: CDR1 KGHDR, CDR2 SFDVKD. CDR3 loop: CATSDPLAGENNEQFF. The CDR3 DNA reads as TGTGCCACCAGTGATCCTCTAGCGGGAGAGAACAATGAGCAGTTCTTC.

The V gene is TRBV4-1, the J gene TRBJ1-3; TRBD1 matches 9 bases. The germline CDR1 and CDR2 sequences are MGHRA and YSYEKL. CDR3 size: 17 residues. Trimming took 1 base from V and 4 from J; bases not matched to a gene: 8. CDR3 DNA: TGCGCCAGCAGCCAAGCCGGGGGGACAGGGCTCGGAAACACCATATATTTT. It specifies CASSQAGGTGLGNTIYF.

V is TRBV2 and J is TRBJ2-1; 9 nucleotides agree with TRBD2. This CDR3 is 17 amino acids long. Per the germline V gene, CDR1 is SNHLY and CDR2 is FYNNEI. The V segment lost 7 bases and the J segment 1 base; nucleotides outside the gene matches: 11. CDR3 nucleotide sequence: TGTGCCAGCAAAGTGATGGGAGCGGGGGGATCCTACAATGAGCAGTTCTTC. Translated, it gives CASKVMGAGGSYNEQFF.

The chain joins TRBV11-2 to TRBJ1-6, with D hard to call. CDR3 length equals 13 residues. V lost 5 bases and J 8 bases, leaving 10 bases between the germline ends. Per the germline V gene, CDR1 is SGHAT and CDR2 is FQNNGV. DNA for the CDR3: TGTGCCAGCAGCCGGTGGTTTGATTCACCCCTCCACTTT. This gives the protein CASSRWFDSPLHF.

The chain uses TRBV29-1 and TRBJ2-7; a weak D match, TRBD1 (5 bases). This CDR3 contains 11 residues. V was clipped by 2 bases and J by 5 bases, with 7 bases between them. Germline CDR1 reads SQVTM; CDR2 reads ANQGSEA. As DNA, the CDR3 is TGCAGCGTTGAATTCAGGGACGAGCAGTACTTC. This translates into CSVEFRDEQYF.

CDR3 bases: TGTGCCTGGGGGGACAGCCGCCACGAGCAGTACTTC. Amino acid sequence: CAWGDSRHEQYF. J is TRBJ2-7 and V is TRBV30; 7 bases align to TRBD1. CDR1 is GTSNPN, CDR2 SVGIG, per germline (reference sequence). This CDR3 contains 12 residues. V lost 5 bases to trimming and J lost 5 bases; unmatched junction nucleotides: 6.

The chain links TRBV18 to TRBJ2-7, with 8 bases fitting TRBD2. The CDR3 runs to 17 residues. Germline V gene lookup returns CDR1 KGHSH and CDR2 LQKENI. The ends lost 0 bases at V and 1 base at J; junction bases unmatched: 8. In nucleotides, the CDR3 is TGTGCCAGCTCACCACCATGGGGACTAGAGAAGTCCTACGAGCAGTACTTC. Protein: CASSPPWGLEKSYEQYF. The whole variable domain, remainder taken from reference TRBV18 and TRBJ2-7, is NAGVMQNPRHLVRRRGQEARLRCSPMKGHSHVYWYRQLPEEGLKFMVYLQKENIIDESGMPKERFSAEFPKEGPSILRIQQVVRGDSAAYFCASSPPWGLEKSYEQYFGPGTRLTVT.

This chain uses TRBV5-1 with TRBJ1-1, with no clear D. Germline values: CDR1 SGHRS, CDR2 YFSETQ. CDR3 size: 14 residues. Trimming left V 2 bases short and J 3 bases short, with 11 bases between. CDR3 loop: CASSFTGSDTEAFF. The CDR3, as DNA: TGCGCCAGCAGCTTCACCGGGTCGGACACTGAAGCTTTCTTT.

The gene calls are TRBV5-4 and TRBJ2-7; TRBD1 might be the D (6 bases). Germline CDR1 and CDR2: SGHNT and YYREEE (reference sequence). The CDR3 has 13 amino acids. V lost 4 bases and J lost 7, with 15 bases in between. Here the CDR3 DNA reads TGTGCCAGCAGCCCCAGGGGAGTGGGAGAGCAGTACTTC. Translated, it gives CASSPRGVGEQYF.

The chain employs TRBV27 and TRBJ2-7; TRBD1 matches 10 bases. Germline CDR1 MNHEY, CDR2 SMNVEV (reference sequence). The length of the CDR3 is 17 residues. V lost 3 bases, J lost 6 bases, and 14 bases stayed unmatched. The CDR3 nucleotides read TGTGCCAGCAGTTTGGGGGGAGGGACAGGGGAGTTTGTCGAGCAGTACTTC. This gives the protein CASSLGGGTGEFVEQYF.

The genes are TRBV7-3 and TRBJ1-1; D remains ambiguous. CDR1 and CDR2 (germline): SGHTA, FQGTGA. The CDR3 consists of 14 residues. Trimming cost V 4 bases and J 1 base, with 10 bases left between them. The CDR3 DNA sequence: TGTGCCAGCAGCTCTACCGGAGGGAACACTGAAGCTTTCTTT. Translated: CASSSTGGNTEAFF.

This chain joins TRBV18 and TRBJ2-1; D might be TRBD2 (5 bases). CDR1 and CDR2 (germline): KGHSH, LQKENI. V lost 3 bases and J lost 1, with 13 bases in between. CDR3 length equals 16 residues. The CDR3 DNA is TGTGCCAGCTCACCCTCTTCGGGAAAGTCCTACAATGAGCAGTTCTTC. It yields the protein CASSPSSGKSYNEQFF.

V is TRBV2 and J is TRBJ1-4, with no clear D. This CDR3 is 12 amino acids long. Germline V gene lookup returns CDR1 SNHLY and CDR2 FYNNEI. The V end lost 8 bases, the J end lost 6 bases, and 10 bases lay between the germline ends. The CDR3 sequence is CASAPRDEKLFF. In nucleotides, the CDR3 is TGTGCCAGCGCCCCTCGGGATGAAAAACTGTTTTTT.

The chain is built from TRBV29-1 and TRBJ2-1; the match to TRBD2 covers 7 bases. The V gene end was trimmed by 7 bases and the J gene end by 7 bases; junction bases not matched to a gene: 13. The CDR3 spans 14 residues. Germline assignment: CDR1 SQVTM and CDR2 ANQGSEA. The CDR3 region has the DNA TGCAGCGAGATCTCTAGCGGTTGGGGGAATGAGCAGTTCTTC. It yields the protein CSEISSGWGNEQFF.

V and J are TRBV25-1 and TRBJ1-2; D might be TRBD1 (6 bases). This CDR3 is built from 13 residues. The V gene's germline CDR1 is MGHDK and CDR2 SYGVNS. Trimming removed 4 bases at V and 2 bases at J, with 8 bases between. The CDR3 nucleotides read TGTGCCAGCAGTGGGCAGGGGAACTATGGCTACACCTTC. Protein product: CASSGQGNYGYTF.

The J gene is TRBJ2-3, the V gene TRBV5-1; 7 bases map to TRBD2. The CDR3 is 17 amino acids. The V gene's germline CDR1 is SGHRS and CDR2 YFSETQ. V shed 4 bases, J shed 3 bases, and the junction held 14 bases outside the gene matches. The CDR3 DNA sequence: TGCGCCAGCAGCCTGGCTAGGCTAGCGGTAAGAACAGATACGCAGTATTTT. It yields the protein CASSLARLAVRTDTQYF.

This sequence joins TRBV5-6 and TRBJ2-3; 7 bases align to TRBD2. The CDR3 covers 14 residues. Trimming took 2 bases from V and 3 from J; bases not matched to a gene: 3. Germline loops: CDR1 SGHDT, CDR2 YYEEEE. CDR3: CASSLRGGTDTQYF. As DNA, the CDR3 is TGTGCCAGCAGCTTAAGGGGAGGGACAGATACGCAGTATTTT. Looking up the rest from reference TRBV5-6 and TRBJ2-3 gives the full variable domain: DAGVTQSPTHLIKTRGQQVTLRCSPKSGHDTVSWYQQALGQGPQFIFQYYEEEERQRGNFPDRFSGHQFPNYSSELNVNALLLGDSALYLCASSLRGGTDTQYFGPGTRLTVL.

V and J are TRBV29-1 and TRBJ2-1; 12 bases agree with TRBD1. Germline V gene lookup returns CDR1 SQVTM and CDR2 ANQGSEA. The CDR3 totals 13 residues. Trimming removed 3 bases from V and 8 bases from J; junction bases left unmatched: 2. CDR3 bases: TGCAGCGTTGAGGGGACAGGGGGCTATGAGCAGTTCTTC. Amino acid sequence: CSVEGTGGYEQFF.

This chain connects TRBV6-5 to TRBJ2-1; a possible D gene is TRBD2 (6 bases). The CDR3 is 14 amino acids. V lost 0 bases and J lost 7, with 10 bases in between. Germline V gives CDR1 MNHEY, CDR2 SVGAGI. CDR3 nucleotide sequence: TGTGCCAGCAGTTACTCTGACGGGAGAAATGAGCAGTTCTTC. Its protein is CASSYSDGRNEQFF.

This sequence joins TRBV19 and TRBJ2-4, with 7 bases matching TRBD1. In germline, CDR1 is LNHDA, CDR2 SQIVND (reference sequence). J was trimmed by 8 bases and V by 6 bases; bases with no gene match: 16. There are 16 residues in the CDR3. In DNA, the CDR3 is TGTGCCAGTAGCCATCTGACGGGACAGAGGTTAGACATTCAGTACTTC. It encodes CASSHLTGQRLDIQYF.

This chain links TRBV7-2 with TRBJ1-2; unclear D gene. V shed 5 bases and J shed 4 bases, with 8 bases lying between them. CDR3 length: 12 residues. Germline-derived CDR1 and CDR2 are SGHTA and FQGNSA. CDR3 region: CASSPRVYGYTF. The CDR3 region has the DNA TGTGCCAGCAGCCCGAGGGTCTATGGCTACACCTTC.

CDR3 amino acids: CASSPLGGVDEQYF. The CDR3 bases are TGTGCCAGCAGCCCGCTCGGCGGGGTTGACGAGCAGTACTTC. This chain links TRBV5-6 with TRBJ2-7; D is possibly TRBD2 (6 bases). Germline CDR1 is SGHDT and CDR2 is YYEEEE. CDR3 length: 14 amino acids. The V end was cut by 4 bases, the J end by 5 bases, with 16 bases between.

The chain is built from TRBV4-2 and TRBJ2-1; perhaps TRBD2 as D (5 bases). Germline CDR1 reads LGHNA; CDR2 reads YNFKEQ. The ends were cut back, 4 bases at V and 3 bases at J, with 13 bases in the middle. The CDR3 contains 15 residues. The CDR3 DNA is TGTGCCAGCAGCCCCAATAGGAGGATCTACAATGAGCAGTTCTTC. Protein: CASSPNRRIYNEQFF.

V gene TRBV24-1 combines with J gene TRBJ2-2, with a weak D call TRBD1 (7 bases). Germline CDR1 and CDR2: KGHDR and SFDVKD. Trimming took 8 bases from V and 5 from J, leaving 14 bases between them. This CDR3 is 14 amino acids long. DNA for the CDR3: TGTGCCACCAAGGAGGGGGCGAGGACCGGGGAGCTGTTTTTT. It translates to CATKEGARTGELFF.

The chain has TRBV10-2 and TRBJ1-5, with 9 nucleotides matching TRBD1. The CDR3 loop spans 15 amino acids. Trimming removed 4 bases from V and 3 bases from J; junction bases left unmatched: 4. Germline CDR1 reads WSHSY; CDR2 reads SAAADI. CDR3 coding DNA: TGCGCCAGCAGTGCGACAGGGGGTGTCAATCAGCCCCAGCATTTT. Protein product: CASSATGGVNQPQHF.

This clone was seen a handful of times. V and J are TRBV19 and TRBJ2-1; TRBD2 matches 8 bases. Per germline, CDR1 LNHDA and CDR2 SQIVND (reference sequence). V shed 7 bases and J 7 bases; nucleotides not matched to a gene: 9. The CDR3 has 14 amino acids. CDR3 sequence: CASTPGGYGNEQFF. In DNA form, the CDR3 reads TGTGCCAGTACTCCGGGAGGGTATGGGAATGAGCAGTTCTTC.

V usage is TRBV28 and J usage is TRBJ1-2, with a tentative D call TRBD1 (6 bases). V lost 7 bases and J lost 2, with 17 bases in between. The CDR3 is made up of 15 amino acids. Per the germline V gene, CDR1 is MDHEN and CDR2 is SYDVKM. This chain's CDR3 is CASNSPAGTNYGYTF. The DNA for the CDR3 is TGTGCCAGCAACTCCCCTGCAGGGACAAACTATGGCTACACCTTC.

The V gene is TRBV30, the J gene TRBJ2-7, with a weak D call TRBD1 (5 bases). The V end lost 0 bases, the J end lost 3 bases, and 9 bases lay between the germline ends. The V gene's germline CDR1 is GTSNPN and CDR2 SVGIG (reference sequence). The CDR3 length is 13 residues. The CDR3 reads CAWSVQVGYEQYF. The DNA of the CDR3 is TGTGCCTGGAGTGTACAGGTGGGCTACGAGCAGTACTTC.